Listed here are 24 T cell receptor beta chains from one sample, sequenced in a study of blood T cell repertoires in COVID-19. Using immunoSEQ multiplex PCR, the repertoire was profiled, and TCRdb retains in-frame clones only, with some absent. The sample consists of under 75,000 clones, 65% to 90% of them appearing once. What was sequenced was peripheral blood. The receptors were gathered from a woman aged 80 or over with active or convalescent COVID-19.

This clone was observed a handful of times. The CDR3 loop is CASTRGNYNEQFF. For the CDR3, the DNA is TGTGCCAGTACGCGGGGCAACTACAATGAGCAGTTCTTC. The chain joins TRBV12-3 or TRBV12-4 to TRBJ2-1; D is perhaps TRBD2 (6 bases). The CDR3 consists of 13 residues. V dropped 9 bases and J dropped 3 bases, with 12 bases sitting between them.

The genes are TRBV3-1 (or the pseudogene TRBV3-2) and TRBJ2-7; the match to TRBD2 covers 7 bases. Germline loops: CDR1 LGHDT, CDR2 YNNKEL (reference sequence). Trimming at V came to 8 bases and at J to 1 base, leaving 5 bases not matched to a gene. The CDR3 length is 13 residues. CDR3 residues: CASGGVESYEQYF. The CDR3 nucleotides read TGTGCCAGCGGGGGGGTCGAATCCTACGAGCAGTACTTC.

The genes are TRBV13 and TRBJ2-7; D is unclear. Trimming took off 5 bases at V and 5 bases at J, with 13 bases between the two ends. This CDR3 has 13 amino acids. Looked up from germline, CDR1 is PRHDT and CDR2 is FYEKMQ (reference sequence). For the CDR3, the DNA is TGTGCCAGCAGCCCGCGAGGTAGAAACGAGCAGTACTTC. Protein sequence: CASSPRGRNEQYF.

The genes are TRBV5-6 and TRBJ1-1, with 8 bases identical to TRBD1. The ends lost 0 bases at V and 6 bases at J; junction bases unmatched: 1. The length of the CDR3 is 13 residues. Per germline, CDR1 SGHDT and CDR2 YYEEEE. CDR3 in DNA: TGTGCCAGCAGCTTGGACAGGGGGTCTGAAGCTTTCTTT. Its translation: CASSLDRGSEAFF.

The V call is TRBV28, the J call TRBJ1-1; 9 positions match TRBD1. V shed 8 bases and J 0 bases; nucleotides not matched to a gene: 10. Germline CDR1 reads MDHEN; CDR2 reads SYDVKM. This CDR3 contains 16 residues. The CDR3 region has the DNA TGTGCCAGCTATTCTGGGACAGGGCTTTTGAACACTGAAGCTTTCTTT. Protein sequence: CASYSGTGLLNTEAFF.

This clone was observed a single time. The genes are TRBV5-4 and TRBJ2-3; 11 bases map to TRBD2. Germline lookup yields CDR1 SGHNT and CDR2 YYREEE (reference sequence). The V segment lost 4 bases and the J segment 0 bases; nucleotides outside the gene matches: 10. The CDR3 length is 18 residues. The CDR3 protein is CASSRSSGGAPSTDTQYF. The CDR3 nucleotides are TGTGCCAGCAGCCGCAGTAGCGGGGGGGCCCCTAGCACAGATACGCAGTATTTT.

The chain has TRBV10-1 and TRBJ1-1; 9 bases are a match to TRBD1. Germline loops: CDR1 WNHNN, CDR2 SYGVQD (reference sequence). The CDR3 loop spans 13 amino acids. Trimming cost V 4 bases and J 4 bases; bases outside gene matches: 1. The CDR3 sequence is CASSGDRVTEAFF. The CDR3 coding sequence is TGCGCCAGCAGTGGGGACAGGGTCACTGAAGCTTTCTTT.

About this clone itself: This sample also contains other DNA sequences that code for the same CDR3. The V and J genes are TRBV24-1 and TRBJ2-1; 11 bases are shared with TRBD2. The trim removed 4 bases at V and 5 bases at J, leaving 6 bases unmatched. Looked up from germline, CDR1 is KGHDR and CDR2 is SFDVKD. CDR3 length equals 16 residues. CDR3 sequence: CATSDPTSGGNNEQFF. The CDR3 nucleotides read TGTGCCACCAGTGACCCTACTAGCGGGGGCAACAATGAGCAGTTCTTC.

The chain uses TRBV4-3 and TRBJ1-4, with a possible D match to TRBD1 (6 bases). CDR3 length equals 16 residues. Between the trimmed V and J ends, which lost 1 base and 0 bases, there was a span of 9 bases. Germline CDR1 and CDR2: LGHNA and YSLEER. Here the CDR3 reads CASSQGGGPTNEKLFF. The CDR3 DNA is TGCGCCAGCAGCCAAGGCGGGGGCCCAACTAATGAAAAACTGTTTTTT.

The genes are TRBV6-4 and TRBJ2-2; TRBD1 is a possible D gene (5 bases). Germline loops: CDR1 MRHNA, CDR2 SNTAGT. This CDR3 region has 16 residues. The ends were cut back, 0 bases at V and 4 bases at J, with 12 bases in the middle. The CDR3 sequence is CASSDSIGAGTGELFF. The CDR3 bases are TGTGCCAGCAGTGACTCGATAGGGGCCGGCACCGGGGAGCTGTTTTTT.

The chain links TRBV6-5 to TRBJ2-7; tentatively, D is TRBD1 (6 bases). Germline V lookup: CDR1 MNHEY, CDR2 SVGAGI. The CDR3 spans 15 residues. V was clipped by 4 bases and J by 0 bases, with 13 bases between them. The CDR3 region is CASSSFDRISYEQYF. For the CDR3, the DNA is TGTGCCAGCAGTTCTTTCGACAGGATCTCCTACGAGCAGTACTTC.

J is TRBJ2-5 and V is TRBV29-1; possibly TRBD2 for D (5 bases). CDR1 SQVTM and CDR2 ANQGSEA come from the germline V gene. CDR3 size: 13 residues. The ends were cut back, 4 bases at V and 2 bases at J, with 11 bases in the middle. Written as DNA, the CDR3 is TGCAGCGTTGCACCTACGGGGCAAGAGACCCAGTACTTC. It specifies CSVAPTGQETQYF.

The CDR3 here is CASSRGQGNTEAFF. CDR3 coding DNA: TGTGCCAGCTCACGGGGACAGGGGAACACTGAAGCTTTCTTT. The V gene is TRBV18, the J gene TRBJ1-1; 9 bases agree with TRBD1. J lost 1 base, V lost 4 bases, and 1 base had no gene match. Germline V gene sequence: CDR1 KGHSH, CDR2 LQKENI. This CDR3 contains 14 residues.

This clone was picked up one time. V usage is TRBV27 and J usage is TRBJ2-7; 7 bases match TRBD1. Germline V gives CDR1 MNHEY, CDR2 SMNVEV (reference sequence). Unmatched junction bases numbered 15, after V lost 9 bases and J lost 4 bases. The length of the CDR3 is 15 residues. The CDR3 region is CARRLLQGLGYEQYF. CDR3 nucleotide sequence: TGTGCCAGGCGGCTGCTACAGGGGTTAGGGTACGAGCAGTACTTC.

V and J are TRBV10-1 and TRBJ1-1; 8 bases line up with TRBD1. CDR1 and CDR2 (germline): WNHNN, SYGVQD (reference sequence). V was pared by 6 bases and J by 1 base, with 4 bases of the junction left unmatched. The CDR3 loop spans 14 amino acids. CDR3 in amino acids: CASSAGQGNTEAFF. The CDR3 DNA reads TGCGCCAGCAGCGCTGGACAGGGGAACACTGAAGCTTTCTTT.

The rearrangement uses TRBV12-3 or TRBV12-4 and TRBJ1-1; TRBD1 agrees at 8 bases. The length of the CDR3 is 12 residues. After removal of 7 bases from V and 6 bases from J, the junction contained 4 bases not matched to a gene. For the CDR3, the DNA is TGTGCCAGCAAGACGACAGGGGCTGAAGCTTTCTTT. As protein: CASKTTGAEAFF.

This chain links TRBV28 with TRBJ2-7; D unresolved. This CDR3 region has 16 residues. V was cut by 5 bases and J by 2 bases, with 19 bases left in between. Germline lookup yields CDR1 MDHEN and CDR2 SYDVKM. The CDR3 DNA reads as TGTGCCAGCAGTAGAGCAGCGTCCCTTAATACCTACGAGCAGTACTTC. Residues: CASSRAASLNTYEQYF.

The chain recombines TRBV4-1 with TRBJ2-1; 9 nucleotides agree with TRBD1. CDR1 and CDR2 (germline): MGHRA, YSYEKL. The CDR3 covers 15 residues. The trim removed 4 bases at V and 4 bases at J, leaving 5 bases unmatched. The CDR3 region has the DNA TGCGCCAGCAGCCTTGACAGGGGGAGTTACAATGAGCAGTTCTTC. Protein sequence: CASSLDRGSYNEQFF.

V gene TRBV7-2 combines with J gene TRBJ1-1; no clear D. This CDR3 comprises 13 residues. Germline-derived CDR1 and CDR2 are SGHTA and FQGNSA. V was cut by 0 bases and J by 2 bases, with 4 bases left in between. The CDR3 region has the DNA TGTGCCAGCAGCTTAGCTAGAAACACTGAAGCTTTCTTT. This gives the protein CASSLARNTEAFF.

This clone has only one observation. The chain carries TRBV7-2 and TRBJ1-5, with D hard to call. The germline V gene encodes CDR1 SGHTA and CDR2 FQGNSA. CDR3 length: 12 residues. The ends were cut back, 2 bases at V and 9 bases at J, with 8 bases in the middle. The chain's CDR3 is CASSLSGGPQHF. Written as DNA, the CDR3 is TGTGCCAGCAGCTTATCGGGTGGGCCCCAGCATTTT.

This chain links TRBV12-1 with TRBJ1-6; the table names TRBD1, a call not compared with the DNA. TRBV12-1 is assigned pseudogene status. The length of the CDR3 is 15 residues. CDR3 DNA: TGTGCCAGCAGCCCCCAGGGCGTATATAATTCACCCCTCCACTTT. This codes for CASSPQGVYNSPLHF.

The chain uses TRBV29-1 and TRBJ2-3, with D uncertain. V was pared by 4 bases and J by 1 base, with 6 bases between. Germline CDR1 and CDR2: SQVTM and ANQGSEA. This CDR3 spans 12 amino acids. The CDR3 protein is CSVVEGTDTQYF. In nucleotides, the CDR3 is TGCAGCGTTGTCGAGGGCACAGATACGCAGTATTTT.

This clone was recorded once. The chain joins TRBV9 to TRBJ2-1, with D perhaps TRBD1 (5 bases). CDR3 size: 12 residues. Germline CDR1 SGDLS, CDR2 YYNGEE. Trimming removed 4 bases at V and 7 bases at J, with 9 bases between. The CDR3, as DNA: TGTGCCAGCAGCCACAGGAGAAATGAGCAGTTCTTC. As protein: CASSHRRNEQFF.

The chain couples TRBV2 to TRBJ1-2; no firm D call. Germline assignment: CDR1 SNHLY and CDR2 FYNNEI. V was trimmed by 7 bases and J by 7 bases, leaving 16 bases between them. This CDR3 has 13 residues. CDR3 residues: CASTVEPSGGYTF. CDR3 DNA sequence: TGTGCCAGCACGGTGGAGCCATCGGGTGGCTACACCTTC.